This is a list of T cell receptor beta chains from one sample in a study of spatial heterogeneity in lung cancer. TCRdb reanalysed the 5' RACE reads using MiXCR and keeps one entry per CDR3 protein. This table has approximately 40,000 distinct CDR3 sequences, around 5% appearing once. The sample consisted of PBMCs, taken at surgery. These receptors were taken from a female donor with early-stage non-small cell lung cancer. Each CDR3 is given with its conserved first and last residue. The D gene is left open where the match is weak. Some rows have no size entry. The others give once, few or many, or a class for an expanded clone.

abundance,d_gene,v_gene,j_gene,CDR3nt,CDR3aa
many,TRBD1,TRBV5-1,TRBJ1-2,TGCGCCAGCAGCCTGGGACAGGGGATAGCTAACTATGGCTACACCTTC,CASSLGQGIANYGYTF
medium-sized,NA,TRBV5-5,TRBJ2-3,TGTGCCAGCAGCGTGACGGGTCGCACAGATACGCAGTATTTT,CASSVTGRTDTQYF
many,TRBD2,TRBV7-9,TRBJ2-1,TGTGCCAGCAGCCCGACTAGCGGGGGACACCACAATGAGCAGTTCTTC,CASSPTSGGHHNEQFF
many,NA,TRBV9,TRBJ2-7,TGTGCCAGCAGCGTAGGCGGGGAATACGAGCAGTACTTC,CASSVGGEYEQYF
NA,TRBD1,TRBV19,TRBJ2-3,TGTGCCAGTAGTTTACGACAGGGGGCTTATACGCAGTATTTT,CASSLRQGAYTQYF
many,NA,TRBV4-2,TRBJ1-4,TGTGCCAGCAGCCTCTTCGGGCAGACAACTAATGAAAAACTGTTTTTT,CASSLFGQTTNEKLFF
few,TRBD1,TRBV30,TRBJ1-4,TGTGCCTGGAGTTTATTCCCGGGACAGGGCCTTGATGAAAAACTGTTTTTT,CAWSLFPGQGLDEKLFF
once,NA,TRBV14,TRBJ2-5,TGTGCCAGCAGCGCCAGGGAAAGAGAGACCCAGTACTTC,CASSARERETQYF
many,TRBD1,TRBV7-3,TRBJ2-3,TGTGCCAGCAGCCCCAGGGGACAGTTCACAGATACGCAGTATTTT,CASSPRGQFTDTQYF
many,NA,TRBV27,TRBJ1-6,TGTGCCAGCAAGTGGTCCTATAATTCACCCCTCCACTTT,CASKWSYNSPLHF
many,NA,TRBV19,TRBJ1-2,TGTGCCAGTAGTAACCTCCGATACTATGGCTACACCTTC,CASSNLRYYGYTF
few,NA,TRBV30,TRBJ1-5,TGTGCCTTAGTACAACAGGGTGCCCGGTCCCAGCATTTT,CALVQQGARSQHF
many,TRBD2,TRBV27,TRBJ2-2,TGTGCCAGCAGATATAGCGGGGGCCAATTAAACACCGGGGAGCTGTTTTTT,CASRYSGGQLNTGELFF
few,NA,TRBV7-8,TRBJ2-5,TGTGCCAGCAGCCCCCCCCCCAGGGAGACCCAGTACTTC,CASSPPPRETQYF
many,TRBD1,TRBV5-1,TRBJ2-2,TGCGCCAGCAGCTACCCCTGGGACAGTAACACCGGGGAGCTGTTTTTT,CASSYPWDSNTGELFF
NA,NA,TRBV28,TRBJ2-1,TGTGCCAGTTCACAGGGCCTCAGGGACAATGAGCAGTTCTTC,CASSQGLRDNEQFF
NA,NA,TRBV6-6,TRBJ1-2,TGTGCCAGCAGTTCCCGAGGGGGGGTCCTCGATGGCTACACCTTC,CASSSRGGVLDGYTF
many,NA,TRBV13,TRBJ2-3,TGTGCCAGCACTTCCGGGGTTACGGATACGCAGTATTTT,CASTSGVTDTQYF
many,NA,TRBV9,TRBJ2-5,TGTGCCAGCAGCGTAGCCGCGGGACCGGAGGAGACCCAGTACTTC,CASSVAAGPEETQYF
many,TRBD1,TRBV19,TRBJ1-5,TGTGCCAGTACCTCCCACCACTGGACAGGGAAGGAAAGCAATCAGCCCCAGCATTTT,CASTSHHWTGKESNQPQHF
few,NA,TRBV6-1,TRBJ2-6,TGTGCCAGCAGTGAACTAGGAGCTGGGGCCAACGTCCTGACTTTC,CASSELGAGANVLTF
few,NA,TRBV6-5,TRBJ2-5,TGTGCCAGCAGCATATTGGGGTCAGAGACCCAGTACTTC,CASSILGSETQYF
NA,NA,TRBV2,TRBJ2-1,TGTGCCAGCAGTGAAGCGAAGAGGGGCGAGCAGTTCTTC,CASSEAKRGEQFF
NA,TRBD1,TRBV12-3/TRBV12-4,TRBJ1-5,TGTGCCAGCAGTCCCGGGACAGGGAAGGGGCCAGGTCAGCCCCAGCATTTT,CASSPGTGKGPGQPQHF
many,NA,TRBV2,TRBJ2-7,TGTGCCAGCAGCCGGGACATCGAATTCTACGAGCAGTACTTC,CASSRDIEFYEQYF
many,NA,TRBV9,TRBJ2-4,TGTGCCAGCAGCGTTGGACCGATAGGGTACGGGTACTTC,CASSVGPIGYGYF
many,NA,TRBV6-6,TRBJ1-5,TGTGCCAGCAGCCATGGTTTGACAGGAGCTGGTCAGCCCCAGCATTTT,CASSHGLTGAGQPQHF
NA,NA,TRBV2,TRBJ2-2,TGTGCCAGCAGCCTACCGGGACTTAGCACCGGGGAGCTGTTTTTT,CASSLPGLSTGELFF
many,NA,TRBV7-9,TRBJ2-7,TGTGCCAGCAGCTTAGCGGGGCCGGGAACCTCCTACGAGCAGTACTTC,CASSLAGPGTSYEQYF